Shown below are 25 T cell receptor beta chains from a single sample sequenced in a study of beta chain features in type 1 diabetes. Of the isolated RNA, all was reverse transcribed, and so the sequenced material was expressed TCRB transcripts. Generated by immunoSEQ multiplex PCR, the TCRdb table keeps only in-frame clones and is missing some. The sample has about 220,000 clones; roughly a tenth are singletons. The sequenced sample consisted of central memory CD4+ T cells from blood. These receptors all stem from a young man in good health.

This clone was recorded a few times. The chain joins TRBV10-3 to TRBJ2-1, with a possible D match to TRBD2 (5 bases). This CDR3 has 16 amino acids. Deletions cut 10 bases from V and 1 base from J, with 20 bases between. CDR1 and CDR2 from the germline V gene are ENHRY and SYGVKD. The CDR3 spells CATTTDSLTSYNEQFF. In nucleotides, the CDR3 is TGTGCCACGACAACGGACTCCTTAACATCCTACAATGAGCAGTTCTTC.

V gene TRBV7-9 combines with J gene TRBJ2-1; the match to TRBD2 covers 12 bases. Germline V lookup: CDR1 SEHNR, CDR2 FQNEAQ (reference sequence). V shed 4 bases and J 7 bases; nucleotides not matched to a gene: 2. The CDR3 extends over 14 amino acids. This CDR3 reads CASSWTSGKNEQFF. CDR3 DNA sequence: TGTGCCAGCAGCTGGACTAGCGGGAAAAATGAGCAGTTCTTC. Full variable domain (rest looked up from reference TRBV7-9 and TRBJ2-1): DTGVSQNPRHKITKRGQNVTFRCDPISEHNRLYWYRQTLGQGPEFLTYFQNEAQLEKSRLLSDRFSAERPKGSFSTLEIQRTEQGDSAMYLCASSWTSGKNEQFFGPGTRLTVL.

The chain joins TRBV5-4 to TRBJ2-1; 10 nucleotides agree with TRBD2. Germline-derived CDR1 and CDR2 are SGHNT and YYREEE (reference sequence). Trimming took 3 bases from V and 4 from J; bases not matched to a gene: 7. This CDR3 is built from 16 residues. In DNA, the CDR3 is TGTGCCAGCAGCTCCCGGACTAGCGGAGATTACAATGAGCAGTTCTTC. Translating gives CASSSRTSGDYNEQFF.

The chain employs TRBV20-1 and TRBJ1-1; D gene uncertain. The CDR3 has 11 amino acids. Per the germline V gene, CDR1 is DFQATT and CDR2 is SNEGSKA (reference sequence). V was clipped by 0 bases and J by 7 bases, with 6 bases between them. The CDR3, as DNA: TGCAGTGCTAGAGACGCGGTTGAAGCTTTCTTT. This codes for CSARDAVEAFF.

This chain connects TRBV21-1 to TRBJ2-7; the table's TRBD2 call for D was not verified on the DNA. TRBV21-1 represents a pseudogene. The CDR3 extends over 18 amino acids. Here the CDR3 reads CASSATTGLAGNSYEQYF. The CDR3 DNA follows: TGTGCCAGCAGCGCAACGACAGGACTAGCGGGCAACTCCTACGAGCAGTACTTC.

The genes are TRBV5-1 and TRBJ2-3; no clear D gene. The germline V and J ends were trimmed by 0 bases and 4 bases, with 15 bases remaining between them. The CDR3 contains 16 residues. The germline gives CDR1 SGHRS, CDR2 YFSETQ. The CDR3, as DNA: TGCGCCAGCAGCTTGGCCGCCCTTCCAAGGGCAGATACGCAGTATTTT. This gives the protein CASSLAALPRADTQYF. The full variable domain, rest sourced from reference TRBV5-1 and TRBJ2-3, is KAGVTQTPRYLIKTRGQQVTLSCSPISGHRSVSWYQQTPGQGLQFLFEYFSETQRNKGNFPGRFSGRQFSNSRSEMNVSTLELGDSALYLCASSLAALPRADTQYFGPGTRLTVL.

V gene TRBV30 combines with J gene TRBJ2-5; possibly TRBD2 for D (6 bases). Between the trimmed V and J ends, which lost 1 base and 7 bases, there was a span of 13 bases. From germline, CDR1 is GTSNPN and CDR2 SVGIG (reference sequence). The CDR3 runs 13 residues. The CDR3 nucleotides read TGTGCCTGGAGTGGGAGGGCGGCCCGGACCCAGTACTTC. It codes for CAWSGRAARTQYF.

Regarding this clone: Other DNA sequences from this sample encode an identical CDR3 as well. The chain carries TRBV28 and TRBJ2-1; no clear D gene. V gave up 2 bases and J gave up 4 bases, with 3 bases separating them. CDR3 length equals 12 residues. CDR1 and CDR2 from the germline V gene are MDHEN and SYDVKM. CDR3 loop: CASSLRYNEQFF. DNA of the CDR3: TGTGCCAGCAGTTTAAGATACAATGAGCAGTTCTTC.

This clone was seen a handful of times. This chain links TRBV9 with TRBJ2-5, with 7 bases lining up with TRBD1. Germline CDR1 SGDLS, CDR2 YYNGEE. The V and J ends lost 4 bases and 1 base, in that order; junction bases with no gene match: 10. The CDR3 has 16 amino acids. The CDR3 is CASSSRTGYPQETQYF. The CDR3 DNA reads as TGTGCCAGCAGCTCCCGGACAGGATACCCCCAAGAGACCCAGTACTTC.

This clone appeared a few times. At one of its ends the junction is not consistent with the germline gene, which may arise from a read error. The gene calls are TRBV10-3 and TRBJ2-3; D is perhaps TRBD1 (5 bases). CDR1 is ENHRY, CDR2 SYGVKD, per germline. There are 14 residues in the CDR3. The CDR3 loop reads CASSVGQGEDTQYF. The CDR3 DNA reads as TGTGCCAGCAGTGTAGGGCAGGGCGAAGATACGCAGTATTTT.

The chain joins TRBV18 to TRBJ2-1, with D uncertain. V dropped 8 bases and J dropped 0 bases, with 5 bases sitting between them. Germline assignment: CDR1 KGHSH and CDR2 LQKENI. The CDR3 contains 12 residues. The CDR3 nucleotides read TGTGCCAGCGGAAGCTCCTACAATGAGCAGTTCTTC. This codes for CASGSSYNEQFF. The entire variable domain, with the rest obtained from reference TRBV18 and TRBJ2-1, is as follows: NAGVMQNPRHLVRRRGQEARLRCSPMKGHSHVYWYRQLPEEGLKFMVYLQKENIIDESGMPKERFSAEFPKEGPSILRIQQVVRGDSAAYFCASGSSYNEQFFGPGTRLTVL.

This clone was seen ten or more times. The V gene is TRBV6-7, the J gene TRBJ2-5; 12 nucleotides match TRBD2. TRBV6-7 is marked as an open reading frame, function uncertain. This CDR3 is built from 17 residues. Germline trimming cut 5 bases from V and 2 bases from J; bases unmatched to any gene: 9. CDR3 amino acids: CASSDRLAGVGQETQYF. CDR3 DNA sequence: TGTGCCAGCAGTGACAGACTAGCGGGAGTTGGACAAGAGACCCAGTACTTC.

The chain is built from TRBV7-2 and TRBJ2-2; D is perhaps TRBD1 (6 bases). This CDR3 region has 15 residues. Germline V gives CDR1 SGHTA, CDR2 FQGNSA. V lost 4 bases, J lost 4 bases, and 13 bases lay in between. The CDR3 sequence: CASSSTGMATGELFF. The CDR3 region has the DNA TGTGCCAGCAGCTCGACAGGAATGGCCACCGGGGAGCTGTTTTTT.

This clone came up a few times. The rearrangement joins TRBV4-1 to TRBJ1-5; 8 bases agree with TRBD1. Germline-derived CDR1 and CDR2 are MGHRA and YSYEKL. The CDR3 totals 14 residues. V was pared by 4 bases and J by 5 bases, with 4 bases of the junction left unmatched. The CDR3 coding sequence is TGCGCCAGCAGCCCCGGACAGGGCGATCAGCCCCAGCATTTT. It codes for CASSPGQGDQPQHF.

The rearrangement links TRBV27 to TRBJ2-7; the match to TRBD2 covers 9 bases. This CDR3 comprises 15 residues. Unmatched junction bases numbered 7, after V lost 2 bases and J lost 5 bases. Per the germline V gene, CDR1 is MNHEY and CDR2 is SMNVEV (reference sequence). The CDR3 DNA is TGTGCCAGCAGTTTACGAGGCGGGAGGGCTCACGAGCAGTACTTC. Translating gives CASSLRGGRAHEQYF.

The V call is TRBV7-9, the J call TRBJ2-1; 10 bases map to TRBD2. The ends lost 5 bases at V and 0 bases at J; junction bases unmatched: 7. CDR3 size: 17 residues. CDR1 and CDR2 from the germline V gene are SEHNR and FQNEAQ (reference sequence). CDR3: CASSIWTSGASYNEQFF. DNA of the CDR3: TGTGCCAGCAGCATCTGGACTAGCGGAGCCTCCTACAATGAGCAGTTCTTC.

This clone was observed a handful of times. The chain recombines TRBV7-2 with TRBJ2-3; maybe TRBD2 (5 bases). Germline V gene data show CDR1 as SGHTA and CDR2 as FQGNSA. V shed 1 base and J shed 4 bases, with 9 bases lying between them. The CDR3 spans 14 residues. CDR3 amino acids: CASSLVPAADTQYF. The CDR3 DNA is TGTGCCAGCAGCTTAGTGCCAGCGGCAGATACGCAGTATTTT.

The table lists this clone with many counts. This chain joins TRBV30 and TRBJ1-5; the match to TRBD1 covers 9 bases. With V trimmed by 3 bases and J by 5 bases, 8 bases remained unmatched. CDR3 length equals 15 residues. Germline assignment: CDR1 GTSNPN and CDR2 SVGIG (reference sequence). The CDR3 loop is CAWRPTGGRDQPQHF. In nucleotides, the CDR3 is TGTGCCTGGAGACCTACAGGGGGCCGGGATCAGCCCCAGCATTTT.

This clone was recorded at least ten times. V usage is TRBV7-9 and J usage is TRBJ2-3, with D unclear. The CDR3 spans 15 residues. CDR1 and CDR2 (germline): SEHNR, FQNEAQ (reference sequence). Trimming left V 6 bases short and J 2 bases short, with 15 bases between. The CDR3 bases are TGTGCCAGCAGTCCACCTGTCGCCTACACAGATACGCAGTATTTT. Encoded protein: CASSPPVAYTDTQYF. Variable domain in full (rest from reference TRBV7-9 and TRBJ2-3): DTGVSQNPRHKITKRGQNVTFRCDPISEHNRLYWYRQTLGQGPEFLTYFQNEAQLEKSRLLSDRFSAERPKGSFSTLEIQRTEQGDSAMYLCASSPPVAYTDTQYFGPGTRLTVL.

This clone was found a few times. The rearrangement links TRBV23-1 to TRBJ1-5, with D possibly matching TRBD1 (5 bases). TRBV23-1 is an open reading frame whose function is uncertain. This CDR3 has 18 amino acids. V was cut by 0 bases and J by 6 bases, with 21 bases left in between. The CDR3 loop reads CASSQSWCREEVCQPQHF. In DNA form, the CDR3 reads TGCGCCAGCAGTCAATCGTGGTGCAGGGAGGAGGTCTGTCAGCCCCAGCATTTT.

The V call is TRBV30, the J call TRBJ2-1, with 7 bases identical to TRBD2. Germline V CDR1 and CDR2: GTSNPN, SVGIG (reference sequence). This CDR3 has 17 amino acids. V lost 2 bases, J lost 0 bases, and 10 bases stayed unmatched. In nucleotides, the CDR3 is TGTGCCTGGAGTCGGGAACCGACTAGCTTCTCCTACAATGAGCAGTTCTTC. Its protein product is CAWSREPTSFSYNEQFF.

This rearrangement joins TRBV27 to TRBJ1-1; D is perhaps TRBD1 (5 bases). Germline V gene data show CDR1 as MNHEY and CDR2 as SMNVEV (reference sequence). CDR3 size: 16 residues. Trimming left V 1 base short and J 4 bases short, with 16 bases between. CDR3 sequence (DNA): TGTGCCAGCAGTTTATGGTGGCGGGGGTCGAGCACTGAAGCTTTCTTT. Translated: CASSLWWRGSSTEAFF.

Of note for this clone: With a much larger clone just one base away, this may be a read error. The sample has other DNA sequences that encode this CDR3 too. The CDR3 protein is CASSLPLADYNEQFF. The CDR3 DNA is TGTGCCAGCAGTTTACCCCTAGCGGATTACAATGAGCAGTTCTTC. The chain recombines TRBV27 with TRBJ2-1; 7 nucleotides line up with TRBD2. Germline assignment: CDR1 MNHEY and CDR2 SMNVEV (reference sequence). Trimming at V came to 2 bases and at J to 4 bases, leaving 5 bases not matched to a gene. CDR3 length: 15 residues.

V usage is TRBV14 and J usage is TRBJ1-2, with D unresolved. CDR3 length: 11 amino acids. V was shortened by 2 bases and J by 3 bases, with 1 base between the two germline ends. Germline V gene lookup returns CDR1 SGHDN and CDR2 FVKESK. The CDR3 here is CASSQHYGYTF. The CDR3 DNA reads TGTGCCAGCAGCCAACACTATGGCTACACCTTC. Combining the CDR3 with reference TRBV14 and TRBJ1-2 gives the whole variable domain EAGVTQFPSHSVIEKGQTVTLRCDPISGHDNLYWYRRVMGKEIKFLLHFVKESKQDESGMPNNRFLAERTGGTYSTLKVQPAELEDSGVYFCASSQHYGYTFGSGTRLTVV.

This chain joins TRBV6-1 and TRBJ1-2; 7 bases match TRBD1. The CDR3 length is 13 residues. V lost 6 bases, J lost 8 bases, and 9 bases stayed unmatched. Germline CDR1 reads MNHNS; CDR2 reads SASEGT. The CDR3 region has the DNA TGTGCCAGCAGCGGGGACAGACGCGTCGGCTACACCTTC. This encodes CASSGDRRVGYTF.